The next 28 T cell receptor beta chains were all read from a single sample in a study of T cell changes during pregnancy in multiple sclerosis. Only in-frame clones appear in the TCRdb table, and some are missing; sequencing was by immunoSEQ multiplex PCR. This sample has 60,000 or so clones; around nine tenths occur once, and the top ten carry 5.3%. The sequenced sample was peripheral blood from another person, used as feeder cells. Receptors originate from a human donor whose cells served as feeder cells for cultures in a pregnancy study.

The J gene is TRBJ1-1, the V gene TRBV11-2; TRBD1 matches 7 bases. Germline V gene data show CDR1 as SGHAT and CDR2 as FQNNGV. After removal of 3 bases from V and 4 bases from J, the junction contained 8 bases not matched to a gene. The CDR3 covers 15 residues. The CDR3 sequence: CASSFLTGSSTEAFF. The CDR3 DNA sequence: TGTGCCAGCAGCTTCTTGACAGGGAGCAGCACTGAAGCTTTCTTT.

This chain connects TRBV9 to TRBJ2-1, with 7 bases lining up with TRBD1. The CDR3 runs to 18 residues. Germline V gene sequence: CDR1 SGDLS, CDR2 YYNGEE. V dropped 3 bases and J dropped 8; count of bases not matched to a gene: 20. CDR3 DNA: TGTGCCAGCAGCGATACCAAAATGACAGGGACGGTCTTCGATGAGCAGTTCTTC. Residues: CASSDTKMTGTVFDEQFF.

The chain carries TRBV5-1 and TRBJ2-5, with TRBD2 as a possible D gene (6 bases). Trimming stripped 5 bases from V and 2 bases from J, with 16 bases between. Germline V CDR1 and CDR2: SGHRS, YFSETQ. The CDR3 loop spans 15 amino acids. The CDR3 reads CASRRDGAGQETQYF. As DNA, the CDR3 is TGCGCCAGCAGACGCGACGGGGCGGGGCAAGAGACCCAGTACTTC.

This sequence joins TRBV18 and TRBJ1-6, with D unclear. V was cut by 3 bases and J by 8 bases, with 11 bases left in between. The CDR3 is 14 residues long. From germline, CDR1 is KGHSH and CDR2 LQKENI. CDR3 protein: CASSPSSRDSPLHF. CDR3 bases: TGTGCCAGCTCACCCTCATCACGAGATTCACCCCTCCACTTT.

The CDR3 nucleotides read TGTGCCACCAGCAGAGAAGTTAGCTCCTACGAGCAGTACTTC. Protein sequence: CATSREVSSYEQYF. The chain employs TRBV15 and TRBJ2-7; D call uncertain. Trimming cost V 0 bases and J 0 bases, with 6 bases left between them. The germline gives CDR1 LNHNV, CDR2 YYDKDF (reference sequence). The CDR3 extends over 14 amino acids.

In its sample, this clone was seen once. The chain joins TRBV29-1 to TRBJ1-2; a possible D gene is TRBD1 (6 bases). The CDR3 is made up of 13 amino acids. With 4 bases removed from V and 2 bases from J, the gap between germline ends came to 11 bases. Germline V gene data show CDR1 as SQVTM and CDR2 as ANQGSEA. The CDR3, as DNA: TGCAGCGTTGTAGGGGGGCGAAACTATGGCTACACCTTC. This codes for CSVVGGRNYGYTF.

The rearrangement uses TRBV7-2 and TRBJ2-1; 9 bases fit TRBD1. Germline V gene sequence: CDR1 SGHTA, CDR2 FQGNSA. The length of the CDR3 is 16 residues. Germline trimming cut 5 bases from V and 1 base from J; bases unmatched to any gene: 6. This CDR3 is CASSTRDRESYNEQFF. DNA for the CDR3: TGTGCCAGCAGCACACGGGACAGGGAATCCTACAATGAGCAGTTCTTC.

The chain uses TRBV7-3 and TRBJ2-7, with 13 bases fitting TRBD2. The CDR3 totals 18 residues. The J segment lost 2 bases and the V segment lost 6 bases, leaving 13 bases of the junction unmatched. Germline-derived CDR1 and CDR2 are SGHTA and FQGTGA. CDR3 in amino acids: CASSLGPTSGGGPYEQYF. In nucleotides, the CDR3 is TGTGCCAGCAGTTTAGGGCCTACTAGCGGGGGGGGACCCTACGAGCAGTACTTC.

In this sample, this clone turned up a few times. The chain combines TRBV7-2 with TRBJ2-7; the D gene is possibly TRBD1 (6 bases). CDR1 is SGHTA and CDR2 is FQGNSA in the germline V gene. The CDR3 consists of 13 residues. V lost 0 bases, J lost 7 bases, and 10 bases lay in between. CDR3 DNA: TGTGCCAGCAGCTTAGCGGGGGCTGGGGAGCAGTACTTC. This encodes CASSLAGAGEQYF.

This clone was picked up one time. Other DNA sequences from this sample encode an identical CDR3 as well. The chain is built from TRBV7-3 and TRBJ2-3; tentative D call: TRBD2 (6 bases). The CDR3 length is 14 residues. Germline V CDR1 and CDR2: SGHTA, FQGTGA. V was clipped by 1 base and J by 3 bases, with 8 bases between them. CDR3 DNA: TGTGCCAGCAGCTTAAGTGCGGGGACAGATACGCAGTATTTT. Amino acid sequence: CASSLSAGTDTQYF. The full variable domain, its missing parts supplied by reference TRBV7-3 and TRBJ2-3, is GAGVSQTPSNKVTEKGKYVELRCDPISGHTALYWYRQSLGQGPEFLIYFQGTGAADDSGLPNDRFFAVRPEGSVSTLKIQRTERGDSAVYLCASSLSAGTDTQYFGPGTRLTVL.

This clone appeared once. The gene calls are TRBV4-1 and TRBJ2-7; perhaps TRBD1 as D (5 bases). The V end was cut by 0 bases, the J end by 3 bases, with 15 bases between. Germline assignment: CDR1 MGHRA and CDR2 YSYEKL. The CDR3 covers 16 residues. For the CDR3, the DNA is TGCGCCAGCAGCCAAGATAGGGGCTTTGGAGACTACGAGCAGTACTTC. This codes for CASSQDRGFGDYEQYF.

This clone was seen a few times. V usage is TRBV19 and J usage is TRBJ2-1; TRBD2 agrees at 10 bases. V was clipped by 3 bases and J by 7 bases; unmatched bases: 6. This CDR3 region has 15 residues. Germline values: CDR1 LNHDA, CDR2 SQIVND (reference sequence). CDR3 bases: TGTGCCAGTAGTATCAGGACTAGCGGCCTTAATGAGCAGTTCTTC. Amino acid sequence: CASSIRTSGLNEQFF.

The gene calls are TRBV10-3 and TRBJ1-3, with 7 bases identical to TRBD1. The V segment lost 10 bases and the J segment 2 bases; nucleotides outside the gene matches: 8. The germline V gene encodes CDR1 ENHRY and CDR2 SYGVKD. The CDR3 spans 14 residues. The CDR3 region is CATNDRAPGNTIYF. The CDR3 region has the DNA TGTGCCACCAACGACAGGGCCCCTGGAAACACCATATATTTT.

This sequence joins TRBV5-1 and TRBJ2-1, with TRBD1 matching over 9 bases. The CDR3 sequence is 15 residues long. Unmatched junction bases numbered 10, after V lost 4 bases and J lost 8 bases. Germline CDR1 is SGHRS and CDR2 is YFSETQ. CDR3 loop: CASSTEGQGVDEQFF. The CDR3 DNA is TGCGCCAGCAGCACTGAGGGACAGGGTGTAGATGAGCAGTTCTTC.

The rearrangement links TRBV30 to TRBJ1-1, with D perhaps matching TRBD1 (6 bases). In germline, CDR1 is GTSNPN, CDR2 SVGIG (reference sequence). Deletions cut 5 bases from V and 8 bases from J, with 18 bases between. The CDR3 consists of 13 residues. The CDR3, as DNA: TGTGCCTGGGACATATCGGTTGGACAGGAAGCTTTCTTT. Protein: CAWDISVGQEAFF.

V gene TRBV11-2 combines with J gene TRBJ2-7; D call uncertain. From germline, CDR1 is SGHAT and CDR2 FQNNGV. CDR3 length: 10 residues. Trimming removed 4 bases at V and 2 bases at J, with 0 bases between. The chain's CDR3 is CASSSYEQYF. CDR3 nucleotides: TGTGCCAGCAGCTCCTACGAGCAGTACTTC.

The V and J genes are TRBV28 and TRBJ1-6; TRBD1 matches at 8 bases. The V segment lost 8 bases and the J segment 0 bases; nucleotides outside the gene matches: 15. CDR1 is MDHEN, CDR2 SYDVKM, per germline. The CDR3 has 19 residues. The CDR3 region has the DNA TGTGCCAGCGCAACGCTACAGGGGGTACAATACTCCTATAATTCACCCCTCCACTTT. The encoded protein is CASATLQGVQYSYNSPLHF.

The CDR3 DNA follows: TGTGCCAGCGGGTTGGGGGTTTGGGATACGCAGTATTTT. It yields the protein CASGLGVWDTQYF. This rearrangement joins TRBV28 to TRBJ2-3; D tentatively fits TRBD1 or TRBD2 (5 bases each). Trimming removed 8 bases at V and 6 bases at J, with 15 bases between. CDR1 is MDHEN, CDR2 SYDVKM, per germline. This CDR3 region has 13 residues.

The chain carries TRBV5-1 and TRBJ2-5; D possibly uses TRBD1 or TRBD2 (5 bases each). Trimming left V 1 base short and J 5 bases short, with 12 bases between. Germline V gene sequence: CDR1 SGHRS, CDR2 YFSETQ. The CDR3 contains 14 residues. The CDR3 nucleotides are TGCGCCAGCAGCTTGCGAGGGGTTGACGAGACCCAGTACTTC. It translates to CASSLRGVDETQYF.

The chain employs TRBV29-1 and TRBJ1-1; D possibly corresponds to TRBD1 (5 bases). CDR1 and CDR2 from the germline V gene are SQVTM and ANQGSEA. Trimming took 0 bases from V and 7 from J, leaving 12 bases between them. The CDR3 sequence is 13 residues long. CDR3 sequence: CSVEERGASEAFF. The DNA for the CDR3 is TGCAGCGTTGAAGAGAGGGGAGCCAGTGAAGCTTTCTTT. The entire variable domain, with the rest obtained from reference TRBV29-1 and TRBJ1-1, is as follows: SAVISQKPSRDICQRGTSLTIQCQVDSQVTMMFWYRQQPGQSLTLIATANQGSEATYESGFVIDKFPISRPNLTFSTLTVSNMSPEDSSIYLCSVEERGASEAFFGQGTRLTVV.

The rearrangement uses TRBV29-1 and TRBJ1-3, with no clear D. Trimming pared 6 bases from V and 0 bases from J, leaving 12 bases between. The germline V gene encodes CDR1 SQVTM and CDR2 ANQGSEA. The length of the CDR3 is 14 residues. CDR3 sequence (DNA): TGCAGCGTGGACGGACGGAGCTCTGGAAACACCATATATTTT. Protein: CSVDGRSSGNTIYF.

The chain is built from TRBV6-5 and TRBJ1-5, with 7 bases matching TRBD1. Trimming at V came to 5 bases and at J to 4 bases, leaving 5 bases not matched to a gene. There are 14 residues in the CDR3. Germline loops: CDR1 MNHEY, CDR2 SVGAGI. As DNA, the CDR3 is TGTGCCAGCAGTGGGACAGCGGAGAATCAGCCCCAGCATTTT. This codes for CASSGTAENQPQHF.

A note on this clone: An end of the junction does not agree with germline; a read error may underlie this. V gene TRBV19 combines with J gene TRBJ1-2; D call uncertain. CDR3 length: 16 residues. Germline V lookup: CDR1 LNHDA, CDR2 SQIVND (reference sequence). CDR3 sequence reads: CATSRGRSDYNYGYTF. The CDR3 nucleotides read TGTGCCACTAGTCGAGGACGGAGTGACTATAACTATGGCTACACCTTC.

The chain is built from TRBV5-1 and TRBJ2-7; tentatively, D is TRBD1 (6 bases). The germline gives CDR1 SGHRS, CDR2 YFSETQ. Trimming took off 4 bases at V and 5 bases at J, with 19 bases between the two ends. There are 15 residues in the CDR3. CDR3 nucleotide sequence: TGCGCCAGCAGCCGCGTCATACAGGGTAGTCACGAGCAGTACTTC. Amino acids: CASSRVIQGSHEQYF.

In DNA, the CDR3 is TGTGCCAGCATCCCCGGACAGGGGGCTAATGAAAAACTGTTTTTT. Protein sequence: CASIPGQGANEKLFF. The chain combines TRBV6-1 with TRBJ1-4, with 10 bases identical to TRBD1. CDR1 MNHNS and CDR2 SASEGT come from the germline V gene. V was clipped by 7 bases and J by 3 bases; unmatched bases: 5. The CDR3 contains 15 residues.

This clone was detected a few times. The CDR3 DNA reads TGCAGCGGGGGGGGAGGATTCACAGATACGCAGTATTTT. It specifies CSGGGGFTDTQYF. The gene calls are TRBV29-1 and TRBJ2-3; 7 bases align to TRBD2. V lost 7 bases to trimming and J lost 2 bases; unmatched junction nucleotides: 6. This CDR3 region has 13 residues. Germline V CDR1 and CDR2: SQVTM, ANQGSEA.

The rearrangement links TRBV6-1 to TRBJ1-4; no definite D call. CDR1 and CDR2 from the germline V gene are MNHNS and SASEGT. V lost 6 bases and J 5 bases, leaving 13 bases between the germline ends. The CDR3 runs 14 residues. The CDR3 spells CASSRTDGNEKLFF. The CDR3 DNA reads as TGTGCCAGCAGCAGGACGGACGGAAATGAAAAACTGTTTTTT.

The chain has TRBV5-4 and TRBJ2-3; D uncertain. This CDR3 has 13 amino acids. Trimming removed 4 bases from V and 4 bases from J, with 10 bases in between. Germline V gene data show CDR1 as SGHNT and CDR2 as YYREEE (reference sequence). The CDR3 DNA follows: TGTGCCAGCAGCCAAGACCTCCCAGATACGCAGTATTTT. It encodes CASSQDLPDTQYF.